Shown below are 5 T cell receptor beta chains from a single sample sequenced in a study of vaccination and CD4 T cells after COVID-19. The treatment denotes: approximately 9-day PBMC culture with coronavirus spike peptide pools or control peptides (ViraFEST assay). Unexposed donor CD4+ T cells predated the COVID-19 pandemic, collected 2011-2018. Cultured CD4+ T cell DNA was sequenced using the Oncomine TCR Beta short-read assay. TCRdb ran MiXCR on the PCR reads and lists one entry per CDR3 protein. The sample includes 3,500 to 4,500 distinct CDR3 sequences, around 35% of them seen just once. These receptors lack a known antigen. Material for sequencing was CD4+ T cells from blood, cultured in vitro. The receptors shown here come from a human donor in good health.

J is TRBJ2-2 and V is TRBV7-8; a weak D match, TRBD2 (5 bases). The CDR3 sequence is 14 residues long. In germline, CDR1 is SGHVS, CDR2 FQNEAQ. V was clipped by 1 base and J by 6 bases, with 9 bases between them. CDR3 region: CASSLGELAGELFF. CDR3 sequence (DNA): TGTGCCAGCAGCTTAGGTGAACTAGCCGGGGAGCTGTTTTTT.

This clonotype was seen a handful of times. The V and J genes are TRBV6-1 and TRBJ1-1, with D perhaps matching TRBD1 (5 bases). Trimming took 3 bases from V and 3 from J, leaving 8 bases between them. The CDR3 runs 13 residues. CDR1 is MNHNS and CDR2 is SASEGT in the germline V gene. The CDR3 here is CASSEQGYTEAFF. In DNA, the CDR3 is TGTGCCAGCAGTGAGCAGGGATACACTGAAGCTTTCTTT.

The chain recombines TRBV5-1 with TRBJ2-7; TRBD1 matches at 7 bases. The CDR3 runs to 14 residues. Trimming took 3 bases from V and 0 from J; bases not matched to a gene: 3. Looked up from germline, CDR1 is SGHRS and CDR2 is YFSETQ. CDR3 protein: CASSSTGTSYEQYF. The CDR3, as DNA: TGCGCCAGCAGCTCGACAGGGACCTCCTACGAGCAGTACTTC.

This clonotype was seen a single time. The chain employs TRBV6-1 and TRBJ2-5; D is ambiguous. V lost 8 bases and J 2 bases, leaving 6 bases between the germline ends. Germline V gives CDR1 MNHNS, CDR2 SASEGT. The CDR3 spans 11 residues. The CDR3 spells CASAGQETQYF. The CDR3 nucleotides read TGTGCCAGCGCTGGACAAGAGACCCAGTACTTC.

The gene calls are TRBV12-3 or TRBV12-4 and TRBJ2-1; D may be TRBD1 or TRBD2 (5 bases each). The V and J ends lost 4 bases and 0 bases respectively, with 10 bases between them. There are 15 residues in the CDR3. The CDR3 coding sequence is TGTGCCAGCAGTTACCCAGGGAGCTCCTACAATGAGCAGTTCTTC. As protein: CASSYPGSSYNEQFF.